These 6 T cell receptor beta chains share one sample of origin, sequenced in a study of preoperative IRX-2 immunotherapy in early breast cancer. Here immunoSEQ multiplex PCR was the method, and the copy in TCRdb shows in-frame clones only, minus some. The top ten clones hold approximately 1.5% of a sample with tens of thousands of clones, over 85% of them seen once. Treatment meaning: preoperative locoregional IRX-2 cytokine immunotherapy. Specimen: tumor tissue, collected after IRX-2 immunotherapy. These receptors were collected from a human donor with breast cancer.

The chain uses TRBV28 and TRBJ2-5, with D possibly TRBD2 on 6 matching bases. Trimming cost V 4 bases and J 7 bases, with 16 bases left between them. The CDR3 has 14 residues. Germline values: CDR1 MDHEN, CDR2 SYDVKM. CDR3 sequence (DNA): TGTGCCAGCAGTTCCGGGACTTGGGCTTTGACCCAGTACTTC. Protein sequence: CASSSGTWALTQYF. The full variable domain, completed using reference TRBV28 and TRBJ2-5, is DVKVTQSSRYLVKRTGEKVFLECVQDMDHENMFWYRQDPGLGLRLIYFSYDVKMKEKGDIPEGYSVSREKKERFSLILESASTNQTSMYLCASSSGTWALTQYFGPGTRLLVL.

CDR3 bases: TGTGCCAGCGGAGGACAGGGGATGAACGAGCAGTACTTC. It encodes CASGGQGMNEQYF. The V gene is TRBV12-5, the J gene TRBJ2-7, with TRBD1 identical over 9 bases. Germline lookup yields CDR1 LGHNT and CDR2 FRNRAP. The CDR3 length is 13 residues.

The gene calls are TRBV6-8 and TRBJ2-1; D unresolved. The CDR3 contains 12 residues. CDR1 and CDR2 from the germline V gene are MNHGY and SAAAGT. V gave up 5 bases and J gave up 8 bases, with 10 bases separating them. The CDR3: CASSATSYEQFF. Here the CDR3 DNA reads TGTGCCAGCAGTGCAACGTCATATGAGCAGTTCTTC.

The chain has TRBV16 and TRBJ1-1; no clear D gene. V dropped 3 bases and J dropped 5 bases, with 13 bases sitting between them. Germline assignment: CDR1 KGHSY and CDR2 FQNENV. This CDR3 is 14 amino acids long. The CDR3 sequence: CASSHVIKGTEAFF. The CDR3 DNA is TGTGCCAGCAGCCACGTAATCAAGGGAACTGAAGCTTTCTTT.

The V and J genes are TRBV2 and TRBJ2-2; D might be TRBD1 or TRBD2, each matching 5 bases. The CDR3 is 16 residues long. Germline assignment: CDR1 SNHLY and CDR2 FYNNEI. Trimming took 6 bases from V and 4 from J, leaving 18 bases between them. The CDR3 bases are TGTGCCAGCAGAGAGCCCGGGACGGTTGGCACCGGGGAGCTGTTTTTT. Protein sequence: CASREPGTVGTGELFF.

In its sample, this clone was seen once. V usage is TRBV25-1 and J usage is TRBJ1-1; 9 positions match TRBD1. This CDR3 has 14 amino acids. J was trimmed by 4 bases and V by 3 bases; bases with no gene match: 3. Per the germline V gene, CDR1 is MGHDK and CDR2 is SYGVNS. The CDR3 DNA reads TGTGCCAGCAGTGATTTACAGGGGGCCACTGAAGCTTTCTTT. Protein product: CASSDLQGATEAFF.